The 3 T cell receptor beta chains below were found in one sample sequenced in a study of blood T cells in healthy people across ages. Next came a second PCR, run for roughly 6 to 11 cycles, which used a sample-barcoded 5' primer along with a J-beta primer mix. TCRdb recomputed calls from the 5' RACE reads with MiXCR, one row per CDR3 protein. The sample contains nearly 800,000 distinct CDR3 sequences, 56% of which appear only once. Source material: blood. These receptors were obtained from a man aged 40-50 years in good health.

This sequence joins TRBV5-1 and TRBJ2-5; 11 nucleotides line up with TRBD2. The CDR3 runs 17 residues. Unmatched junction bases numbered 5, after V lost 0 bases and J lost 1 base. CDR1 and CDR2 from the germline V gene are SGHRS and YFSETQ. The CDR3 DNA reads as TGCGCCAGCAGCTTGGTGACTAGCGGGGAGCTCCAAGAGACCCAGTACTTC. Its protein is CASSLVTSGELQETQYF. Using reference TRBV5-1 and TRBJ2-5 for the parts outside the CDR3, the full variable domain is KAGVTQTPRYLIKTRGQQVTLSCSPISGHRSVSWYQQTPGQGLQFLFEYFSETQRNKGNFPGRFSGRQFSNSRSEMNVSTLELGDSALYLCASSLVTSGELQETQYFGPGTRLLVL.

The chain links TRBV28 to TRBJ1-1; TRBD1 is a possible D gene (6 bases). In germline, CDR1 is MDHEN, CDR2 SYDVKM. The CDR3 has 13 residues. V lost 4 bases and J lost 10, with 16 bases in between. The CDR3 DNA sequence: TGTGCCAGCAGTTACAGGGATAGTGTTGGAGCTTTCTTT. Protein sequence: CASSYRDSVGAFF.

This chain links TRBV28 with TRBJ2-5; 11 nucleotides align to TRBD2. Germline V lookup: CDR1 MDHEN, CDR2 SYDVKM. The V segment lost 3 bases and the J segment 4 bases; nucleotides outside the gene matches: 16. CDR3 size: 19 residues. CDR3 DNA: TGTGCCAGCAGTTTCCGTTGGGAGGTAGCGGGGGGGTCGTCAGAGACCCAGTACTTC. Translating gives CASSFRWEVAGGSSETQYF.